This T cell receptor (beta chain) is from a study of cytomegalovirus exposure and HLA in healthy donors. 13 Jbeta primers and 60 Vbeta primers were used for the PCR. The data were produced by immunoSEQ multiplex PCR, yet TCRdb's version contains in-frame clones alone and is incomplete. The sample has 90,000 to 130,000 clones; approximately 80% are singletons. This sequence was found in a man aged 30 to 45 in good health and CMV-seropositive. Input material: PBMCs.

This CDR3 is CSADGQVYNEQFF. The CDR3 DNA follows: TGCAGCGCTGACGGACAGGTATACAATGAGCAGTTCTTC. The chain is built from TRBV29-1 and TRBJ2-1; 7 bases agree with TRBD1. Germline-derived CDR1 and CDR2 are SQVTM and ANQGSEA. The V segment lost 7 bases and the J segment 4 bases; nucleotides outside the gene matches: 7. The length of the CDR3 is 13 residues.